A selection of T cell receptor beta chains follows, all from one sample in a study of response to subunit inactivated influenza vaccine. In TCRdb, the RT-PCR reads were re-called with MiXCR into one record per CDR3 protein. The sample includes some 640,000 distinct CDR3 sequences, 11% to 15% seen only once; the top ten take 6% to 7%. Sequences were derived from PBMCs from blood, sampled less than 15 days before vaccination. The receptors shown here come from a man in his forties or fifties who received an inactivated influenza vaccine. The conserved cysteine and the conserved F or W are not part of the CDR3 here. The order of the fields is J gene, V gene, CDR3 protein.

TRBJ2-5	TRBV7-2	ASSFRTGDLVTQY
TRBJ2-3	TRBV4-1	ASSQLSGGVTDTQY
TRBJ2-3	TRBV3-1	ASSQGPSGRTDTQY
TRBJ1-1	TRBV3-1	ASSQGDRGAF
TRBJ1-3	TRBV9	ASGDRSSGNTIY
TRBJ2-2	TRBV6-5	ASSYSRGNSGELF
TRBJ1-5	TRBV3-1	ASSSQGQPQH
TRBJ2-7	TRBV3-1	ASSQVGGPRDQQY
TRBJ1-1	TRBV6-1	ASSQRDPNTEAF
TRBJ2-2	TRBV7-9	ASSSYPGTGSTGELF
TRBJ1-1	TRBV4-1	ASSQGGTGKNTEAF
TRBJ2-1	TRBV2	ASSDRSGRSNEQF
TRBJ1-2	TRBV27	ASSPTGSDYYGYT
TRBJ1-6	TRBV20-1	SARAEGALSPLH
TRBJ2-7	TRBV24-1	ATSEAGSRRDEQY
TRBJ2-6	TRBV29-1	SVGQGSSGANVLT
TRBJ2-1	TRBV29-1	SATGTGSYNEQF
TRBJ1-1	TRBV12-3/TRBV12-4	ASSFFGTGETEAF
TRBJ1-4	TRBV12-3/TRBV12-4	ASSTGGPSEKLF
TRBJ2-1	TRBV11-2	ASSSGGAWNEQF
TRBJ2-2	TRBV12-3/TRBV12-4	ASSKTRGIGTGELF
TRBJ2-7	TRBV6-5	ASTGASYEQY
TRBJ2-6	TRBV6-2/TRBV6-3	ASSYPTDFSGANVLT
TRBJ1-4	TRBV20-1	SASEITNEKLF
TRBJ2-1	TRBV11-3	ASSTGVKQF
TRBJ1-6	TRBV20-1	SASPGAGGSYNSPLH
TRBJ2-3	TRBV11-1	ASSFGHHTDTQY
TRBJ2-7	TRBV2	ASSVAGGRTYEQY
TRBJ2-1	TRBV20-1	SAHPWEGAPNEQF
TRBJ2-7	TRBV9	ASSGNPIFGPNLGEQY
TRBJ2-7	TRBV5-1	ASSYRVGSREQY
TRBJ2-1	TRBV5-1	ASSLLQGAGNEQF
TRBJ2-3	TRBV11-2	ASSKGTGRSTDTQY
TRBJ1-3	TRBV3-1	ASSREGNTIY
TRBJ2-7	TRBV19	ASSMSGPFPGEQY
TRBJ2-7	TRBV6-5	ASSYLAGHSYEQY
TRBJ2-1	TRBV6-5	ASSYSTGGWDEQF
TRBJ2-2	TRBV6-2/TRBV6-3	ASSYGTSGTITNTGELF
TRBJ2-2	TRBV6-2/TRBV6-3	ASTSPLGLAGGPTGELF
TRBJ2-1	TRBV9	ASSVGERDKQF
TRBJ2-6	TRBV5-1	ASSLSQGMAGANVLT
TRBJ2-5	TRBV29-1	SVGRDSETQY
TRBJ2-2	TRBV18	ASSPRQVNTGELF
TRBJ2-1	TRBV15	ATSRFEPYNEQF
TRBJ2-1	TRBV6-1	ASIGQPYNEQF
TRBJ2-1	TRBV9	ASSAPSGGSYNEQF